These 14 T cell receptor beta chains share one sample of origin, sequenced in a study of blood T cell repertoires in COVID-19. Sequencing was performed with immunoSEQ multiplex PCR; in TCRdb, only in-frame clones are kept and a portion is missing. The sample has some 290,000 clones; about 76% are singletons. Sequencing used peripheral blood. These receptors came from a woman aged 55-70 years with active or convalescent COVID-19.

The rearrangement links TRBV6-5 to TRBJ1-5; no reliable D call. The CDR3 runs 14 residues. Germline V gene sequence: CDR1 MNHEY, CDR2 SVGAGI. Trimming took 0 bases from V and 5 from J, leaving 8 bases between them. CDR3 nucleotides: TGTGCCAGCAGTTACTCGCGCCACGATCAGCCCCAGCATTTT. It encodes CASSYSRHDQPQHF.

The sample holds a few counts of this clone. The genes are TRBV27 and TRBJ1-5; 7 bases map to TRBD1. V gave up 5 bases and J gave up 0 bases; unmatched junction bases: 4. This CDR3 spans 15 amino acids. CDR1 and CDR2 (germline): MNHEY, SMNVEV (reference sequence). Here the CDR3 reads CASSVGQSSNQPQHF. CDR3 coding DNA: TGTGCCAGCAGTGTGGGACAGTCTAGCAATCAGCCCCAGCATTTT.

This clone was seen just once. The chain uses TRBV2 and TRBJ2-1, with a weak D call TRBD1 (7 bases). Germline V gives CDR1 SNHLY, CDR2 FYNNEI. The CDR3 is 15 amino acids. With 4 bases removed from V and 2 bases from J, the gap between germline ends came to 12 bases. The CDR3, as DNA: TGTGCCAGCAGTGTCCAGGGGGGTCCCTACAATGAGCAGTTCTTC. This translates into CASSVQGGPYNEQFF. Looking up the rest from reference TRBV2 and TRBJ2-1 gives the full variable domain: EPEVTQTPSHQVTQMGQEVILRCVPISNHLYFYWYRQILGQKVEFLVSFYNNEISEKSEIFDDQFSVERPDGSNFTLKIRSTKLEDSAMYFCASSVQGGPYNEQFFGPGTRLTVL.

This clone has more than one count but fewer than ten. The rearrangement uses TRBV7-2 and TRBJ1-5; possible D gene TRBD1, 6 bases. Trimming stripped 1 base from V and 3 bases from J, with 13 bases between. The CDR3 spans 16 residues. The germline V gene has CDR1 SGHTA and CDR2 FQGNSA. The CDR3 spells CASSLVGRGSNQPQHF. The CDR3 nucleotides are TGTGCCAGCAGCTTAGTTGGCAGGGGCTCCAATCAGCCCCAGCATTTT.

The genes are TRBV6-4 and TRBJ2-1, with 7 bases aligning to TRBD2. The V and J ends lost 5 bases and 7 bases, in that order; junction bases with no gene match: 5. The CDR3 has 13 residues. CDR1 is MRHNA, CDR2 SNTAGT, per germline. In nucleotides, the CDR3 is TGTGCCAGCAGTTCGCAAGCGGGGAATGAGCAGTTCTTC. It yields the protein CASSSQAGNEQFF.

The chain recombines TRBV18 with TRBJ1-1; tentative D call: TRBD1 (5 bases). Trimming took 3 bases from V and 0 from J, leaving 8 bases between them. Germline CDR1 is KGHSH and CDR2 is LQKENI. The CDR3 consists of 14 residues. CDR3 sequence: CASSPSDMNTEAFF. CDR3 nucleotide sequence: TGTGCCAGCTCACCCTCGGACATGAACACTGAAGCTTTCTTT.

The CDR3 here is CASSSTVNQPQHF. As DNA, the CDR3 is TGTGCCAGCAGTTCTACTGTCAATCAGCCCCAGCATTTT. The chain joins TRBV28 to TRBJ1-5; D unclear. The CDR3 totals 13 residues. V lost 4 bases and J lost 3, with 7 bases in between. CDR1 is MDHEN, CDR2 SYDVKM, per germline.

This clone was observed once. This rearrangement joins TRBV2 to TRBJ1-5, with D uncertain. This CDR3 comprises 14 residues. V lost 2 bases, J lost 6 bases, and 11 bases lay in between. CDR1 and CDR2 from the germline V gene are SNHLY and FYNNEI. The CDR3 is CASSERGFVQPQHF. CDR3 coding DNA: TGTGCCAGCAGTGAACGAGGGTTCGTTCAGCCCCAGCATTTT.

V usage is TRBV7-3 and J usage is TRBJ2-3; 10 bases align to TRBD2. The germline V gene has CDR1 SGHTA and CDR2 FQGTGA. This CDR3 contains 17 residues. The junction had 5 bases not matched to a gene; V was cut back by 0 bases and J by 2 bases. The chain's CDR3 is CASSLTLAGGNTDTQYF. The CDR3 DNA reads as TGTGCCAGCAGCTTAACCTTAGCGGGGGGAAACACAGATACGCAGTATTTT.

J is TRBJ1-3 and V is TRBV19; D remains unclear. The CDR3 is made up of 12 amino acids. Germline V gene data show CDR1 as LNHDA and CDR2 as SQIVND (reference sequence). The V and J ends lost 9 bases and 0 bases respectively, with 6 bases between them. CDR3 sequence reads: CASRGSGNTIYF. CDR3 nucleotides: TGTGCCAGCCGGGGCTCTGGAAACACCATATATTTT.

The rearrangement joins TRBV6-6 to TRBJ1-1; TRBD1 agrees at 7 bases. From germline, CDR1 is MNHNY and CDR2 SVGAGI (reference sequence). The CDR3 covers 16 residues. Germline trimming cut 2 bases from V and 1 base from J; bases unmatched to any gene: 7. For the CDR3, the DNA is TGTGCCAGCAGTTACCCTTTTCAGGGGGAGAACACTGAAGCTTTCTTT. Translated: CASSYPFQGENTEAFF.

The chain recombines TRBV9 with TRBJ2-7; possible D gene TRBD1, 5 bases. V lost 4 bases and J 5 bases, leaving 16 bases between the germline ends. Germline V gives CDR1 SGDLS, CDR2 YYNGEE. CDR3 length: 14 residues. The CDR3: CASSIQVGAHEQYF. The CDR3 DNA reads TGTGCCAGCAGCATACAGGTAGGGGCCCACGAGCAGTACTTC.

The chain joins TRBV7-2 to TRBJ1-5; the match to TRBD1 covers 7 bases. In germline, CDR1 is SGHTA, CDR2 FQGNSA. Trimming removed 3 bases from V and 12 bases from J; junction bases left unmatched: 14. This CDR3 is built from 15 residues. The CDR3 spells CASSFDSARDSFQHF. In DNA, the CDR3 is TGTGCCAGCAGCTTCGATAGCGCCCGGGACAGCTTCCAGCATTTT.

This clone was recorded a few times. CDR3 DNA: TGTGCCAGTAGTATAGATCGTAGGGGTGGCTACACCTTC. Translating gives CASSIDRRGGYTF. The V and J genes are TRBV19 and TRBJ1-2; a weak D match, TRBD1 (5 bases). The V end was cut by 0 bases, the J end by 7 bases, with 9 bases between. CDR3 length: 13 amino acids. CDR1 is LNHDA and CDR2 is SQIVND in the germline V gene (reference sequence).